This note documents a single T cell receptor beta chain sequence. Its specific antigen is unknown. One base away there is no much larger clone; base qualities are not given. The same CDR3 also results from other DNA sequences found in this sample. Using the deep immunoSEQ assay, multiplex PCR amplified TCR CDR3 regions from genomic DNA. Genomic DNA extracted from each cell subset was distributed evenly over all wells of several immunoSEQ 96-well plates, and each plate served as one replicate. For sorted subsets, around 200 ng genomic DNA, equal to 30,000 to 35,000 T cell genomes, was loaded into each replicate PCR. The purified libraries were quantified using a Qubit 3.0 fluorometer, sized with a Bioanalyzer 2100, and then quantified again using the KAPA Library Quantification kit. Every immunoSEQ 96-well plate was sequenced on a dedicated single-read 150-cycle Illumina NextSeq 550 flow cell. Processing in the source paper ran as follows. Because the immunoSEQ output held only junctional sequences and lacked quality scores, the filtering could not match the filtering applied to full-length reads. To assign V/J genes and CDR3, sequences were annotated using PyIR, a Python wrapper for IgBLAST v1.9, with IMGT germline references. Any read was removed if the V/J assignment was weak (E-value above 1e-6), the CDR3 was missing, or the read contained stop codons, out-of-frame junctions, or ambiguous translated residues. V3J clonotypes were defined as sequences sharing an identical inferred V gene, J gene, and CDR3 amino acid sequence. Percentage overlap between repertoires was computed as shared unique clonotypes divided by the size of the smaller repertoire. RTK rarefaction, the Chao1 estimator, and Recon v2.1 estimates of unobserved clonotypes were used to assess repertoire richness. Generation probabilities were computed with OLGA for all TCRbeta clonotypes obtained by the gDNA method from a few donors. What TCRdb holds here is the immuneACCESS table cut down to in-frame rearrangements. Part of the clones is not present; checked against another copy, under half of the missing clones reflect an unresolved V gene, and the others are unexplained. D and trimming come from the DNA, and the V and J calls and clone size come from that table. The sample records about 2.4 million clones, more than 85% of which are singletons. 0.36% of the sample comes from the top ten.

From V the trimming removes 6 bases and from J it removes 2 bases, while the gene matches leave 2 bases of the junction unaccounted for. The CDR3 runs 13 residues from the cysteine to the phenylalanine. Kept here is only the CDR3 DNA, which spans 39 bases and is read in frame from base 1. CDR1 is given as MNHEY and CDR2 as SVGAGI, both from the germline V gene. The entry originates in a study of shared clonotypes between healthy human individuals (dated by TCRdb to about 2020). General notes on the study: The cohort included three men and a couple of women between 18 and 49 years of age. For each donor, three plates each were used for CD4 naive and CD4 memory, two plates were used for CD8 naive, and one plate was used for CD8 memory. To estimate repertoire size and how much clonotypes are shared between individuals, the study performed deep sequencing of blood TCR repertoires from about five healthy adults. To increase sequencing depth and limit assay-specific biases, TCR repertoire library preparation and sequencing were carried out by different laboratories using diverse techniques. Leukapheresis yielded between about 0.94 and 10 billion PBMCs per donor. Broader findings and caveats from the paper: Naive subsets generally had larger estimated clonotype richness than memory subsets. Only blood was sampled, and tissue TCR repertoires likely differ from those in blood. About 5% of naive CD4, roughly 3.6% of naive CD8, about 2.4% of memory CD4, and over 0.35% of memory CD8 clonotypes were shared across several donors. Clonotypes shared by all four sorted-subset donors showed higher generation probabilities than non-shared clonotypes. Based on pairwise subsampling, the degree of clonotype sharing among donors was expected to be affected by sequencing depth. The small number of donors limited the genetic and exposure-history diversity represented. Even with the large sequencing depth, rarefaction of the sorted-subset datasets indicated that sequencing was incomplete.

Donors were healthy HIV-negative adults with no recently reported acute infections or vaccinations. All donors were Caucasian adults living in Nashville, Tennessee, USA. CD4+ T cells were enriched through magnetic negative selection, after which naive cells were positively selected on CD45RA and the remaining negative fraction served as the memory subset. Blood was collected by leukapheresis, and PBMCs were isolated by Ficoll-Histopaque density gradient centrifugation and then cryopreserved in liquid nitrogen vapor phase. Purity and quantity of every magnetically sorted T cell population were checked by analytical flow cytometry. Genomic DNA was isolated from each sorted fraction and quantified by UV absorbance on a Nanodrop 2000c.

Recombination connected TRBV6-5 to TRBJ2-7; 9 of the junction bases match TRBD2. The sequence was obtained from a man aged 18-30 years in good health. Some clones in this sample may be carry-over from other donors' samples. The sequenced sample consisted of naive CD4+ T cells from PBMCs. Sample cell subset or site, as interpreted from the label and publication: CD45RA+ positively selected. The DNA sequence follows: TGTGCCAGCAGGAGACTAGCGGCCTACGAGCAGTACTTC. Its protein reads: CASRRLAAYEQYF.